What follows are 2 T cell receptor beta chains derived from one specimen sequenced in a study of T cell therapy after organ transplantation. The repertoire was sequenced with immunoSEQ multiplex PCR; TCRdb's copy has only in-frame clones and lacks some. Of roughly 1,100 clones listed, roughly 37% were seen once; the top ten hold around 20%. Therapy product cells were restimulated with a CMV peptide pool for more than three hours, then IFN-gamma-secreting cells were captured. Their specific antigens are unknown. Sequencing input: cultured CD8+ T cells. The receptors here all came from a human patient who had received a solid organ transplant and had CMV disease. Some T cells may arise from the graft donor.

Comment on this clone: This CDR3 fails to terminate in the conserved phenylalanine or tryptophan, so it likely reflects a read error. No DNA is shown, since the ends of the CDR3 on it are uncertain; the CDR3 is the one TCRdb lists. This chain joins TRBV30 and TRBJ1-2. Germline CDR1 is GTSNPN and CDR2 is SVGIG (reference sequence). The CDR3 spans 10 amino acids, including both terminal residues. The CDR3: CAPYDKRLHL.

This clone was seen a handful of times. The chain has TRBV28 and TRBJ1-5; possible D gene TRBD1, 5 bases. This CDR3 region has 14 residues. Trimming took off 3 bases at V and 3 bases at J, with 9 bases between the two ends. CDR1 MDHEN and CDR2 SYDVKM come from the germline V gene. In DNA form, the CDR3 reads TGTGCCAGCAGTTTCCTAGGGGACAATCAGCCCCAGCATTTT. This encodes CASSFLGDNQPQHF.